What follows are 28 T cell receptor beta chains derived from one specimen sequenced in a study of post-analysis software for immune sequencing data. Notes on the study in general: A few TRBV segments were significantly more frequent in patients than in controls. TRBV5-6, TRBV5-1 and TRBV20-1 were among these segments.

No antigens are known for them. The library was made from cDNA and included unique molecular identifiers. TCRdb re-analysed the PCR reads in MiXCR, keeping a single row per CDR3 protein. The repertoire holds 750,000 to 950,000 distinct CDR3 sequences, with about 50% as singletons. The sample comprised blood. These TCRs come from a girl under 18 with multiple sclerosis.

V and J are TRBV7-3 and TRBJ1-1; TRBD1 might be the D (5 bases). Per the germline V gene, CDR1 is SGHTA and CDR2 is FQGTGA. V was cut by 2 bases and J by 5 bases, with 15 bases left in between. This CDR3 has 15 amino acids. Written as DNA, the CDR3 is TGTGCCAGCAGCTTAGGAACAGGCCGGGGTACTGAAGCTTTCTTT. It translates to CASSLGTGRGTEAFF.

The J gene is TRBJ2-3, the V gene TRBV27, with a weak D call TRBD2 (6 bases). CDR1 is MNHEY, CDR2 SMNVEV, per germline (reference sequence). This CDR3 region has 15 residues. Trimming took off 2 bases at V and 4 bases at J, with 13 bases between the two ends. The CDR3 DNA sequence: TGTGCCAGCAGTTTAATAGGGCGGGGCCCAGATACGCAGTATTTT. It codes for CASSLIGRGPDTQYF.

The chain links TRBV27 to TRBJ2-1; D is ambiguous. The CDR3 consists of 14 residues. The ends were cut back, 3 bases at V and 4 bases at J, with 10 bases in the middle. Germline CDR1 MNHEY, CDR2 SMNVEV (reference sequence). The CDR3 loop is CASSFLRNYNEQFF. The CDR3 region has the DNA TGTGCCAGCAGTTTCCTTAGGAATTACAATGAGCAGTTCTTC.

V is TRBV10-3 and J is TRBJ1-2, with D possibly being TRBD1 (6 bases). Looked up from germline, CDR1 is ENHRY and CDR2 is SYGVKD. V was clipped by 10 bases and J by 6 bases, with 9 bases between them. The CDR3 contains 10 residues. Here the CDR3 DNA reads TGTGCCACAAGGGGGGATGGCTACACCTTC. Amino acids: CATRGDGYTF.

The gene calls are TRBV7-2 and TRBJ2-7; 10 nucleotides match TRBD1. Germline CDR1 reads SGHTA; CDR2 reads FQGNSA. The CDR3 has 15 amino acids. V shed 5 bases, J shed 4 bases, and the junction held 8 bases outside the gene matches. CDR3 sequence reads: CASSPMTGGAYEQYF. For the CDR3, the DNA is TGTGCCAGCAGCCCCATGACAGGGGGCGCTTACGAGCAGTACTTC.

The chain recombines TRBV29-1 with TRBJ2-1; TRBD2 is a possible D gene (6 bases). The CDR3 is 12 residues long. V lost 7 bases and J 8 bases, leaving 15 bases between the germline ends. CDR1 is SQVTM and CDR2 is ANQGSEA in the germline V gene. The CDR3 DNA sequence: TGCAGCGGCCTCAATCCGGGGGATGAGCAGTTCTTC. Translated, it gives CSGLNPGDEQFF.

J is TRBJ2-5 and V is TRBV2; D possibly corresponds to TRBD1 (6 bases). The germline V and J ends were trimmed by 6 bases and 11 bases, with 22 bases remaining between them. The CDR3 is 14 residues long. CDR1 is SNHLY, CDR2 FYNNEI, per germline. Here the CDR3 reads CASSAEQGVEEQYF. In DNA, the CDR3 is TGTGCCAGCAGCGCGGAACAGGGAGTAGAGGAGCAGTACTTC.

This clonotype showed up just once. The chain has TRBV20-1 and TRBJ2-7; possibly TRBD2 for D (7 bases). Trimming took 4 bases from V and 4 from J, leaving 14 bases between them. The CDR3 sequence is 13 residues long. The germline V gene has CDR1 DFQATT and CDR2 SNEGSKA (reference sequence). The CDR3 DNA reads as TGCAGTGCTAATCGGGCGGGGGCATACGAGCAGTACTTC. Protein: CSANRAGAYEQYF.

This clonotype has just a few counts. The chain couples TRBV28 to TRBJ2-1; a possible D gene is TRBD2 (6 bases). CDR3 length: 14 residues. In germline, CDR1 is MDHEN, CDR2 SYDVKM. Trimming stripped 8 bases from V and 15 bases from J, with 26 bases between. This chain's CDR3 is CASLGRNGLNLWFF. As DNA, the CDR3 is TGTGCCAGCCTTGGGAGAAATGGACTAAATTTGTGGTTCTTC.

The V and J genes are TRBV5-1 and TRBJ2-7, with 8 bases lining up with TRBD1. V was pared by 1 base and J by 2 bases, with 5 bases of the junction left unmatched. CDR1 SGHRS and CDR2 YFSETQ come from the germline V gene. This CDR3 is built from 15 residues. The CDR3 region has the DNA TGCGCCAGCAGCTTGACGGACAGGGAAACCTACGAGCAGTACTTC. It codes for CASSLTDRETYEQYF.

This chain connects TRBV7-2 to TRBJ2-7; D gene uncertain. The CDR3 has 13 residues. The germline gives CDR1 SGHTA, CDR2 FQGNSA. V gave up 4 bases and J gave up 5 bases, with 12 bases separating them. DNA for the CDR3: TGTGCCAGCAGCTCTAGGACCAGACACGAGCAGTACTTC. Translation: CASSSRTRHEQYF.

This chain uses TRBV6-2 or TRBV6-3 with TRBJ2-5; 8 nucleotides align to TRBD2. The CDR3 contains 15 residues. Germline-derived CDR1 and CDR2 are MNHEY and SVGEGT. V was pared by 2 bases and J by 2 bases, with 4 bases of the junction left unmatched. CDR3 protein: CASSYGRGGQETQYF. As DNA, the CDR3 is TGTGCCAGCAGTTACGGACGGGGGGGACAAGAGACCCAGTACTTC.

This clonotype occurred once. The chain carries TRBV27 and TRBJ1-5; TRBD1 agrees at 10 bases. Germline V gene data show CDR1 as MNHEY and CDR2 as SMNVEV (reference sequence). The V segment lost 4 bases and the J segment 6 bases; nucleotides outside the gene matches: 12. This CDR3 is 17 amino acids long. The DNA of the CDR3 is TGTGCCAGCAGTTCCAGCACGACAGGGGGCGAGAGTCAGCCCCAGCATTTT. Translated, it gives CASSSSTTGGESQPQHF.

This clonotype has only a few counts. The chain combines TRBV6-5 with TRBJ1-2; 8 bases are shared with TRBD1. Germline loops: CDR1 MNHEY, CDR2 SVGAGI. This CDR3 has 15 amino acids. Losses at the gene ends were 0 bases for V and 11 bases for J; bases not matched to a gene: 11. CDR3 nucleotides: TGTGCCAGCAGTTACTCCCAGACAGGGGCGGGGGGTTACACCTTC. Amino acid sequence: CASSYSQTGAGGYTF.

This clonotype is a singleton in its sample. V and J are TRBV12-3 or TRBV12-4 and TRBJ2-7, with unresolved D. With 3 bases removed from V and 0 bases from J, the gap between germline ends came to 9 bases. The length of the CDR3 is 14 residues. The CDR3 sequence: CASSLWLASYEQYF. CDR3 DNA sequence: TGTGCCAGCAGTTTGTGGCTGGCCTCCTACGAGCAGTACTTC.

J is TRBJ1-1 and V is TRBV20-1, with D perhaps matching TRBD1 (6 bases). This CDR3 has 13 residues. CDR1 and CDR2 from the germline V gene are DFQATT and SNEGSKA (reference sequence). Between the trimmed V and J ends, which lost 8 bases and 1 base, there was a span of 14 bases. The CDR3 reads CSSPTGPNTEAFF. For the CDR3, the DNA is TGCAGTTCTCCGACAGGACCGAACACTGAAGCTTTCTTT.

This chain links TRBV7-9 with TRBJ2-1, with 10 bases identical to TRBD2. There are 15 residues in the CDR3. The germline V gene has CDR1 SEHNR and CDR2 FQNEAQ (reference sequence). Losses at the gene ends were 3 bases for V and 3 bases for J; bases not matched to a gene: 2. As DNA, the CDR3 is TGTGCCAGCAGCTTCTCTAGCGGGGGCTACAATGAGCAGTTCTTC. It codes for CASSFSSGGYNEQFF.

Details on this clonotype: An end of the junction differs from the germline gene, which may be a read error. This chain uses TRBV20-1 with TRBJ2-5; 9 bases match TRBD2. This CDR3 has 15 amino acids. Per the germline V gene, CDR1 is DFQATT and CDR2 is SNEGSKA (reference sequence). Here the CDR3 DNA reads TGCAGTGCTAGAGTTGCTAGCGGGGTCGCAGAGGCCCAGTACTTC. This encodes CSARVASGVAEAQYF.

This sequence joins TRBV5-1 and TRBJ2-3; possible D gene TRBD2, 5 bases. This CDR3 contains 16 residues. The V gene's germline CDR1 is SGHRS and CDR2 YFSETQ. Trimming left V 6 bases short and J 3 bases short, with 20 bases between. As DNA, the CDR3 is TGCGCCAGCACCGGGGTGGGTGTTTATGGTACAGATACGCAGTATTTT. Protein product: CASTGVGVYGTDTQYF. The variable domain in full, with the rest retrieved from reference TRBV5-1 and TRBJ2-3, is KAGVTQTPRYLIKTRGQQVTLSCSPISGHRSVSWYQQTPGQGLQFLFEYFSETQRNKGNFPGRFSGRQFSNSRSEMNVSTLELGDSALYLCASTGVGVYGTDTQYFGPGTRLTVL.

This clonotype was observed a handful of times. The V call is TRBV2, the J call TRBJ1-1, with D perhaps matching TRBD1 (6 bases). CDR1 and CDR2 from the germline V gene are SNHLY and FYNNEI. The CDR3 is 11 residues long. Trimming removed 6 bases at V and 6 bases at J, with 8 bases between. The CDR3 here is CASRGGPEAFF. CDR3 DNA sequence: TGTGCCAGCAGAGGGGGGCCTGAAGCTTTCTTT. The complete variable domain, with remaining parts taken from reference TRBV2 and TRBJ1-1, reads EPEVTQTPSHQVTQMGQEVILRCVPISNHLYFYWYRQILGQKVEFLVSFYNNEISEKSEIFDDQFSVERPDGSNFTLKIRSTKLEDSAMYFCASRGGPEAFFGQGTRLTVV.

Only a few counts were recorded for this clonotype. This chain uses TRBV11-3 with TRBJ2-7, with TRBD1 matching over 7 bases. The germline V gene has CDR1 SGHNT and CDR2 YENEEA. J lost 6 bases, V lost 5 bases, and 7 bases had no gene match. The CDR3 loop spans 13 amino acids. The CDR3 is CASSPGTVFEQYF. The CDR3 DNA sequence: TGTGCCAGCAGCCCCGGGACAGTCTTCGAGCAGTACTTC.

The rearrangement links TRBV29-1 to TRBJ2-5; the D is unclear. The CDR3 runs to 15 residues. Germline V lookup: CDR1 SQVTM, CDR2 ANQGSEA. V gave up 4 bases and J gave up 5 bases, with 20 bases separating them. The CDR3 protein is CSVGPTDTRRETQYF. CDR3 in DNA: TGCAGCGTTGGCCCCACCGACACACGCAGGGAGACCCAGTACTTC.

Here the CDR3 DNA reads TGCAGCGTTGAAGGGTCGTCCAACGAGCAGTACTTC. Translating it yields CSVEGSSNEQYF. The rearrangement uses TRBV29-1 and TRBJ2-7, with D unresolved. The CDR3 totals 12 residues. The V end lost 1 base, the J end lost 5 bases, and 9 bases lay between the germline ends. In germline, CDR1 is SQVTM, CDR2 ANQGSEA.

CDR3 sequence: CASSERWGRETQYF. The CDR3 nucleotides are TGCGCCAGCAGTGAGCGTTGGGGGAGAGAGACCCAGTACTTC. The chain carries TRBV10-2 and TRBJ2-5; TRBD1 or TRBD2 may be the D gene (5 bases each). The CDR3 runs 14 residues. With 2 bases removed from V and 4 bases from J, the gap between germline ends came to 11 bases. Germline V gives CDR1 WSHSY, CDR2 SAAADI.

The gene calls are TRBV12-3 or TRBV12-4 and TRBJ1-2, with 8 bases identical to TRBD1. J lost 3 bases, V lost 5 bases, and 20 bases had no gene match. The CDR3 contains 19 residues. In nucleotides, the CDR3 is TGTGCCAGCAGTCCGGGGACAGGAATGGCCTTGCGCCCCTACTATGGCTACACCTTC. It specifies CASSPGTGMALRPYYGYTF.

The rearrangement uses TRBV5-5 and TRBJ2-7; 7 bases line up with TRBD1. With 8 bases clipped from V and 1 base from J, the junction kept 6 bases outside the gene matches. The CDR3 extends over 13 amino acids. Germline CDR1 and CDR2: SGHKS and YYEKEE (reference sequence). The CDR3 DNA reads TGTGCCAGTGGGACAGACGTTTCCTACGAGCAGTACTTC. Amino acids: CASGTDVSYEQYF.

V and J are TRBV15 and TRBJ2-7; 8 bases match TRBD1. The ends lost 1 base at V and 1 base at J; junction bases unmatched: 6. CDR3 length equals 16 residues. In germline, CDR1 is LNHNV, CDR2 YYDKDF (reference sequence). The CDR3 region has the DNA TGTGCCACCAGCAGAGGCGGGACAGGTAAATCCTACGAGCAGTACTTC. It yields the protein CATSRGGTGKSYEQYF. Based on the CDR3 plus reference TRBV15 and TRBJ2-7, the full variable domain is DAMVIQNPRYQVTQFGKPVTLSCSQTLNHNVMYWYQQKSSQAPKLLFHYYDKDFNNEADTPDNFQSRRPNTSFCFLDIRSPGLGDTAMYLCATSRGGTGKSYEQYFGPGTRLTVT.

Here the CDR3 DNA reads TGCGCCAGCAGCCGAAGCCAGACAGAAGCCTACGAGCAGTACTTC. It translates to CASSRSQTEAYEQYF. This rearrangement joins TRBV4-1 to TRBJ2-7, with D maybe TRBD1 (5 bases). Trimming stripped 4 bases from V and 2 bases from J, with 15 bases between. Germline-derived CDR1 and CDR2 are MGHRA and YSYEKL. This CDR3 has 15 residues.